This TCR beta chain emerged from a study of Tregs in tolerant kidney transplant recipients. Germline V gene lookup returns CDR1 LNHDA and CDR2 SQIVND (reference sequence). Unmatched junction bases numbered 9, after V lost 4 bases and J lost 3 bases. This CDR3 is built from 18 residues. Here immunoSEQ multiplex PCR was the method, and the copy in TCRdb shows in-frame clones only, minus some. The sample's table shows approximately 30,000 clones. Thawed PBMCs were FACS-sorted into unstimulated CD4+CD25+CD127- regulatory T cells, CD4+CD25- non-regulatory cells, CD4 and CD8 cells. In regard to this clone: The CDR3 extends 3 residues past the end of the read, so its final part is completed from the germline J gene.

The chain combines TRBV19 with TRBJ2-1; TRBD2 matches at 13 bases. Sample: CD8+ T cells from blood, taken before the transplant. The clonotype originates from a human donor who received a combined kidney and bone marrow transplant. The chain's CDR3 is CASSTKRGTSGVYNEQFF. The CDR3 DNA, read in part, is TGTGCCAGTAGTACCAAACGGGGGACTAGCGGGGTCTACAATGAG.